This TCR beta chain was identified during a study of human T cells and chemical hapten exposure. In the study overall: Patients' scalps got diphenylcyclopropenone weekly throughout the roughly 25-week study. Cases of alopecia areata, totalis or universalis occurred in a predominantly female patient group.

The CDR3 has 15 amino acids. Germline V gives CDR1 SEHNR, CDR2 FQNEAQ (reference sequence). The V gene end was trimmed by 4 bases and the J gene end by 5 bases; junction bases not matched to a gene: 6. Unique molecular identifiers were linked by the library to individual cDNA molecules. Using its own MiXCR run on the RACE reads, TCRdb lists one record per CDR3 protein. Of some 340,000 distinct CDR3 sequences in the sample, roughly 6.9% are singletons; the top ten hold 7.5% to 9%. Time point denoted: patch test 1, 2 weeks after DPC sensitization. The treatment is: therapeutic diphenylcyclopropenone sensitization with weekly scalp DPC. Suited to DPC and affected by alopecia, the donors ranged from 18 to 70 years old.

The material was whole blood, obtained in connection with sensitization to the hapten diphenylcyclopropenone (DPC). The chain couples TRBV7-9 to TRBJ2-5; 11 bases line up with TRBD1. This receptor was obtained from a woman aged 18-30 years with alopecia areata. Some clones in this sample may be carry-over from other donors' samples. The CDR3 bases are TGTGCCAGCAGCTGGGGGACAGGGGGTCAGGAGACCCAGTACTTC. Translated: CASSWGTGGQETQYF.